This T cell receptor beta chain was documented in a study of metastatic and nonmetastatic thyroid tumors. There are 14 residues in the CDR3. CDR1 ENHRY and CDR2 SYGVKD come from the germline V gene. V was clipped by 0 bases and J by 0 bases, with 6 bases between them. Until they underwent thyroid surgery, no patient had received any treatment. TCRdb used MiXCR to call clones anew from the PCR reads. Of 9,000 to 13,000 clones listed, approximately 24% are singletons. Sample: tumor tissue. The clonotype originates from a female donor with papillary thyroid cancer or a benign thyroid nodule (not recorded which). Some clones in this sample may be carry-over from other donors' samples. This chain links TRBV10-3 with TRBJ2-7; D uncertain. DNA of the CDR3: TGTGCCATCAGTGAGTCACCACGCTCCTACGAGCAGTACTTC. Its protein product is CAISESPRSYEQYF.